The clone carrying this T cell receptor beta chain appeared a few times. The data stem from a study of blood T cell repertoires in COVID-19. Study context: Collection of acute and convalescent COVID-19 samples took place in the United States, Italy and Spain. T cells, B-cell-depleted T cells, or PBMCs provided the cDNA or gDNA that served as material.

Original handling: The assay estimated nucleated cells by amplifying reference gene primers. Assay used: immunoSEQ multiplex PCR; TCRdb lists only in-frame clones, some missing. The DNA gave D and trimming, while V, J and clone size come from that table. The sample has roughly 220,000 clones, 84% seen once. This receptor was obtained from a man aged 30 to 39 with active or convalescent COVID-19. Sequenced sample: peripheral blood.

CDR3: CASSQAVGREPSYNEQFF. The CDR3 coding sequence is TGTGCCAGCAGCCAAGCGGTCGGTCGGGAGCCCTCCTACAATGAGCAGTTCTTC. The chain carries TRBV4-2 and TRBJ2-1; perhaps TRBD2 as D (6 bases). Germline V lookup: CDR1 LGHNA, CDR2 YNFKEQ. This CDR3 region has 18 residues. The germline V and J ends were trimmed by 1 base and 0 bases, with 16 bases remaining between them.